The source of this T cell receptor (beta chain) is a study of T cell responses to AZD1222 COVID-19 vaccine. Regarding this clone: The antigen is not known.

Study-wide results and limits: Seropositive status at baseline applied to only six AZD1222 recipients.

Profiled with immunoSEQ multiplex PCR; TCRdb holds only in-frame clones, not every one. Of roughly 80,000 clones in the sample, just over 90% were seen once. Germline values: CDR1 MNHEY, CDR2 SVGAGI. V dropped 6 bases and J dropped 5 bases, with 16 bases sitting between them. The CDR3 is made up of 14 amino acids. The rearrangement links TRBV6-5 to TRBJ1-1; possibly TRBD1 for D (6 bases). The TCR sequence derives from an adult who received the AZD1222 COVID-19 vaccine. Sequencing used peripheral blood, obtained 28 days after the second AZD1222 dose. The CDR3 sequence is CASRPPDRSTEAFF. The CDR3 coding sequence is TGTGCCAGCAGACCACCTGACAGGTCTACTGAAGCTTTCTTT.